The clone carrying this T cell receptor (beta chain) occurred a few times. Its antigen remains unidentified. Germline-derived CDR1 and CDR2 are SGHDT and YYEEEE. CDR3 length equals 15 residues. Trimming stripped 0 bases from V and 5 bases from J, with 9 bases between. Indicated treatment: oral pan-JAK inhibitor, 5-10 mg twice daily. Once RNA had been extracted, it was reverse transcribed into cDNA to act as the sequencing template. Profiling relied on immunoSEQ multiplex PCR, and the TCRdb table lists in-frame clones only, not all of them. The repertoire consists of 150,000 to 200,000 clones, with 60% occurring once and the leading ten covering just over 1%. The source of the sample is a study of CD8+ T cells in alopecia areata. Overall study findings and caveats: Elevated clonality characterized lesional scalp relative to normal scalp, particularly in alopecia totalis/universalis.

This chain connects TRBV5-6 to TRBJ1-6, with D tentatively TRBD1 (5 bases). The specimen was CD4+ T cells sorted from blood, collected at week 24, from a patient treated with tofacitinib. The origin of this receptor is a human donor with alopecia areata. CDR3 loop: CASSLVGANNSPLHF. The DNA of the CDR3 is TGTGCCAGCAGCTTGGTAGGGGCGAATAATTCACCCCTCCACTTT.